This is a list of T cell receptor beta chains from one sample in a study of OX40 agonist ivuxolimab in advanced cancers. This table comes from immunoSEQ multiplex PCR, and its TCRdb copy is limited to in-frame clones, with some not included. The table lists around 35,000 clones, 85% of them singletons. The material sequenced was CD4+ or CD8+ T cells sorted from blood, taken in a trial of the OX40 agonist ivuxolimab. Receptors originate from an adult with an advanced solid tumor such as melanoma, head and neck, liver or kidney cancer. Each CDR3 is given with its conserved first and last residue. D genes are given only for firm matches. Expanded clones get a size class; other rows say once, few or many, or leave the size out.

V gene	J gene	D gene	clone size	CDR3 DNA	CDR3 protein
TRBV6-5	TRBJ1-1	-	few	TGTGCCAGCAGAGGCAGGCTGAACACTGAAGCTTTCTTT	CASRGRLNTEAFF
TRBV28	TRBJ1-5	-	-	TGTGCCAGCAGTGAGGGGGAGCAGCCCCAGCATTTT	CASSEGEQPQHF
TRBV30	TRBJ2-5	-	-	TGTGCCTGGAGTTCGGGGAACCAAGAGACCCAGTACTTC	CAWSSGNQETQYF
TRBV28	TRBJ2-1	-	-	TGTGCCAGCACGGGGAACATCAATGAGCAGTTCTTC	CASTGNINEQFF
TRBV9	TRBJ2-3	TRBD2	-	TGTGCCAGCAGCGTAAGCGGGAGTACAGATACGCAGTATTTT	CASSVSGSTDTQYF
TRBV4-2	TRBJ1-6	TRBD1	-	TGTGCCAGCAGCTGGGGGACAGGGGTTAATTCACCCCTCCACTTT	CASSWGTGVNSPLHF
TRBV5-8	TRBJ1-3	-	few	TGTGCCAGCAGCTTGCAGTACAGCTCTGGAAACACCATATATTTT	CASSLQYSSGNTIYF
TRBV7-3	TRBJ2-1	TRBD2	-	TGTGCCAGCAGCTTAAATGCGGGGGTGGGTAATGAGCAGTTCTTC	CASSLNAGVGNEQFF
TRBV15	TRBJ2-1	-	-	TGTGCCACCAGCAGGCAGCGGGGACAGACGCCTTCCTACAATGAGCAGTTCTTC	CATSRQRGQTPSYNEQFF
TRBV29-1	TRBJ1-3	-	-	TGCAGCGTTGAACTTACAGGCAACCACCGTGGAAACACCATATATTTT	CSVELTGNHRGNTIYF
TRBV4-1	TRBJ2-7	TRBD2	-	TGCGCCAGCAGCCCCCCCGGGGGGGAGGGTTCCTACGAGCAGTACTTC	CASSPPGGEGSYEQYF
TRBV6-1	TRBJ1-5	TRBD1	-	TGTGCCAGCAGTCGTGGACAGGTTAGCAATCAGCCCCAGCATTTT	CASSRGQVSNQPQHF
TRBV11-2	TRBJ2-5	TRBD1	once	TGTGCCAGCAGACCCACGACAGGGGCGCGGAGGGAGACCCAGTACTTC	CASRPTTGARRETQYF
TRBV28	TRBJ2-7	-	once	TGTGCCAGCAGTCTCGGGGGCCGTGGAGAGCAGTACTTC	CASSLGGRGEQYF
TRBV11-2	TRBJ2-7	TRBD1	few	TGTGCCAGCAGCCTGGGACAGGGAAACTACGAGCAGTACTTC	CASSLGQGNYEQYF
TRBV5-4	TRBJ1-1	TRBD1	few	TGTGCCAGCAGCCCGACAGGGGACACTGAAGCTTTCTTT	CASSPTGDTEAFF
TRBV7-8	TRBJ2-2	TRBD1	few	TGTGCCAGCAGCCCCCTGCAGGGGGCCGACACCGGGGAGCTGTTTTTT	CASSPLQGADTGELFF
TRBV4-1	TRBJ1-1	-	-	TGCGCCAGCAGCCCTCCCGGGGCAGGCATGAACATTGAAGCTTTCTTT	CASSPPGAGMNIEAFF
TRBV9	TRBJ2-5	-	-	TGTGCCAGCAGCGTAGGGCGGCAGGGAGGTGGAGAGACCCAGTACTTC	CASSVGRQGGGETQYF
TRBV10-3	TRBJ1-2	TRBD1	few	TGTGCCATCAAGGGGACAGTCTTTGGAGGCTACACCTTC	CAIKGTVFGGYTF
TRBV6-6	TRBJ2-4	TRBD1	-	TGTGCCAGCACTACAGGGACAGGCATTCAGTACTTC	CASTTGTGIQYF
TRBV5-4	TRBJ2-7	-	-	TGTGCCAGCAGCTTGTGGGGCCTCGAGCAGTACTTC	CASSLWGLEQYF
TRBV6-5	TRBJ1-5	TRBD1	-	TGTGCCAGCAGTTACTCGGGACAGAGATATCAGCCCCAGCATTTT	CASSYSGQRYQPQHF
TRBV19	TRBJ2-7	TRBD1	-	TGTGCTATAAAGCCGGGACAGACCTACGAGCAGTACTTC	CAIKPGQTYEQYF
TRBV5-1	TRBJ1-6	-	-	TGCGCCAGCAGGCGGGACCCTGTAGGATATGATTCACCCCTCCACTTT	CASRRDPVGYDSPLHF
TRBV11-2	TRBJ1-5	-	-	TGTGCCAGCAGCCTGGGGGTCCCTCAGCCCCAGCATTTT	CASSLGVPQPQHF
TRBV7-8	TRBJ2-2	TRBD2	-	TGTGCCAGCAGCGAAAACAGCGGGGGCCGACCGGGGGCCGGGGAGCTGTTTTTT	CASSENSGGRPGAGELFF
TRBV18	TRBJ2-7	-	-	TGTGCCAGCTCACCAGGTGTCCCGAACTACGAGCAGTACTTC	CASSPGVPNYEQYF
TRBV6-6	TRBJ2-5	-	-	TGTGCCAGCAGTTCCAGGGCCGGGCCTAACCAAGAGACCCAGTACTTC	CASSSRAGPNQETQYF
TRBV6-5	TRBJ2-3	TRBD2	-	TGTGCCAGCAGTTACTCGGCGGGAGGGGCAGATACGCAGTATTTT	CASSYSAGGADTQYF
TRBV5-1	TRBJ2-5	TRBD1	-	TGCGCCAGCAGCGTTGGGACAGCGCCGATGGAGACCCAGTACTTC	CASSVGTAPMETQYF
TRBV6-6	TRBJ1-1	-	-	TGTGCCAGCAGTTACTCCGGTTGGAGCACTGAAGCTTTCTTT	CASSYSGWSTEAFF
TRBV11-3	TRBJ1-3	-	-	TGTGCCAGCAGCCCAGGGACCTCTGGAAACACCATATATTTT	CASSPGTSGNTIYF